The 17 T cell receptor beta chains below were found in one sample sequenced in a study of T cell changes during pregnancy in multiple sclerosis. Sequenced by immunoSEQ multiplex PCR; TCRdb stores in-frame clones only, minus some. In the table there are approximately 70,000 clones, 85% to 95% of which are singletons. Specimen: CD4+ T cells from peripheral blood mononuclear cells, collected before pregnancy. All receptors come from a female donor with multiple sclerosis, enrolled in a pregnancy study.

This clone was counted between two and nine times. The rearrangement joins TRBV19 to TRBJ2-4; possibly TRBD2 for D (6 bases). V lost 3 bases, J lost 7 bases, and 10 bases lay in between. This CDR3 comprises 13 residues. Germline lookup yields CDR1 LNHDA and CDR2 SQIVND (reference sequence). The CDR3 protein is CASSINGGNIQYF. CDR3 bases: TGTGCCAGTAGTATTAACGGAGGGAACATTCAGTACTTC.

This chain uses TRBV27 with TRBJ2-5; D might be TRBD2 (6 bases). V lost 1 base and J lost 5, with 20 bases in between. The CDR3 extends over 17 amino acids. In germline, CDR1 is MNHEY, CDR2 SMNVEV (reference sequence). The CDR3 loop reads CASSLYGSGLIGETQYF. The CDR3 coding sequence is TGTGCCAGCAGTTTATACGGGAGCGGATTAATTGGGGAGACCCAGTACTTC.

J is TRBJ2-5 and V is TRBV18; D not certain. Germline V gene sequence: CDR1 KGHSH, CDR2 LQKENI. Deletions cut 2 bases from V and 4 bases from J, with 8 bases between. The CDR3 is 13 residues long. The CDR3 is CASSPGQRETQYF. In DNA, the CDR3 is TGTGCCAGCTCACCAGGCCAGCGAGAGACCCAGTACTTC.

The V and J genes are TRBV19 and TRBJ2-2; 9 bases agree with TRBD2. With V trimmed by 4 bases and J by 4 bases, 4 bases remained unmatched. Germline V gene sequence: CDR1 LNHDA, CDR2 SQIVND (reference sequence). The CDR3 totals 15 residues. CDR3 nucleotides: TGTGCCAGTAGTACGCCTAGCGGGACCACCGGGGAGCTGTTTTTT. Translating gives CASSTPSGTTGELFF.

The V gene is TRBV28, the J gene TRBJ2-7; TRBD1 agrees at 7 bases. V gave up 5 bases and J gave up 0 bases; unmatched junction bases: 7. The CDR3 loop spans 15 amino acids. The germline V gene encodes CDR1 MDHEN and CDR2 SYDVKM. CDR3: CASSPQGESSYEQYF. CDR3 in DNA: TGTGCCAGCAGTCCCCAGGGGGAAAGCTCCTACGAGCAGTACTTC.

The chain uses TRBV29-1 and TRBJ2-1; tentatively, D is TRBD2 (6 bases). The CDR3 runs to 13 residues. V was trimmed by 6 bases and J by 5 bases, leaving 14 bases between them. Germline V gives CDR1 SQVTM, CDR2 ANQGSEA. For the CDR3, the DNA is TGCAGCGTATCCCGGGACTGGAACAATGAGCAGTTCTTC. Residues: CSVSRDWNNEQFF.

The count of this clone is one. This chain joins TRBV4-2 and TRBJ1-2; D possibly corresponds to TRBD1 (6 bases). Per the germline V gene, CDR1 is LGHNA and CDR2 is YNFKEQ. Trimming shortened V by 4 bases and J by 0 bases, and 24 bases separated the two germline ends. The CDR3 totals 19 residues. CDR3 amino acids: CASSRQDARLQGANYGYTF. CDR3 nucleotide sequence: TGTGCCAGCAGCCGACAGGACGCTCGATTACAGGGAGCTAACTATGGCTACACCTTC.

In its sample, this clone was seen once. The rearrangement joins TRBV5-5 to TRBJ1-2; D is undetermined. Germline CDR1 and CDR2: SGHKS and YYEKEE (reference sequence). The CDR3 is 15 amino acids. The V and J ends lost 0 bases and 2 bases respectively, with 11 bases between them. For the CDR3, the DNA is TGTGCCAGCAGCTTGGCGGTTACCGGGAACTATGGCTACACCTTC. Protein: CASSLAVTGNYGYTF.

The gene calls are TRBV7-2 and TRBJ2-1; 7 bases line up with TRBD2. This CDR3 spans 15 amino acids. Germline trimming cut 6 bases from V and 1 base from J; bases unmatched to any gene: 6. Germline V gene sequence: CDR1 SGHTA, CDR2 FQGNSA. The CDR3 here is CASSQKRGSYNEQFF. The CDR3 DNA reads as TGTGCCAGCAGTCAAAAGCGGGGATCCTACAATGAGCAGTTCTTC.

The rearrangement joins TRBV6-5 to TRBJ1-2; TRBD1 might be the D (6 bases). The germline V gene has CDR1 MNHEY and CDR2 SVGAGI. With 0 bases removed from V and 4 bases from J, the gap between germline ends came to 9 bases. The CDR3 is made up of 14 amino acids. The CDR3 nucleotides are TGTGCCAGCAGTTACTCCCAGGGGACCTATGGCTACACCTTC. This gives the protein CASSYSQGTYGYTF.

The rearrangement joins TRBV28 to TRBJ2-7, with TRBD1 as a possible D gene (6 bases). There are 16 residues in the CDR3. V was trimmed by 7 bases and J by 4 bases, leaving 23 bases between them. Germline-derived CDR1 and CDR2 are MDHEN and SYDVKM. The CDR3 reads CASTGVRVGRGYEQYF. In DNA, the CDR3 is TGTGCCAGCACTGGGGTAAGAGTTGGTAGGGGGTACGAGCAGTACTTC.

The rearrangement uses TRBV18 and TRBJ2-7; 9 nucleotides match TRBD2. From germline, CDR1 is KGHSH and CDR2 LQKENI. This CDR3 has 17 residues. Germline trimming cut 3 bases from V and 0 bases from J; bases unmatched to any gene: 9. CDR3 nucleotides: TGTGCCAGCTCACCCCGACGACTAGCGGCAATCTCCTACGAGCAGTACTTC. It is translated as CASSPRRLAAISYEQYF.

This chain joins TRBV5-1 and TRBJ2-1; possible D gene TRBD2, 6 bases. The CDR3 consists of 12 residues. Trimming pared 6 bases from V and 7 bases from J, leaving 11 bases between. The germline CDR1 and CDR2 sequences are SGHRS and YFSETQ. In nucleotides, the CDR3 is TGCGCCAGCACCCGGGACTTTAATGAGCAGTTCTTC. It codes for CASTRDFNEQFF.

CDR3 protein: CASSHLTGVGGYTF. CDR3 DNA: TGCGCCAGCAGCCATTTAACAGGGGTCGGTGGCTACACCTTC. This chain connects TRBV4-3 to TRBJ1-2; 7 bases fit TRBD1. CDR3 length: 14 amino acids. V was pared by 3 bases and J by 7 bases, with 8 bases of the junction left unmatched. Germline loops: CDR1 LGHNA, CDR2 YSLEER.

J is TRBJ2-2 and V is TRBV6-5; 9 bases line up with TRBD1. With V trimmed by 5 bases and J by 7 bases, 8 bases remained unmatched. The germline V gene has CDR1 MNHEY and CDR2 SVGAGI. This CDR3 has 15 residues. CDR3 residues: CASSPRTGGGGELFF. The CDR3 coding sequence is TGTGCCAGCAGTCCGCGCACAGGGGGCGGCGGGGAGCTGTTTTTT.

The rearrangement joins TRBV18 to TRBJ1-1, with unresolved D. Germline V gene lookup returns CDR1 KGHSH and CDR2 LQKENI. The V and J ends lost 6 bases and 4 bases respectively, with 18 bases between them. The CDR3 consists of 15 residues. CDR3 in DNA: TGTGCCAGCTCCTCACAGAACCAGGTTAGCACTGAAGCTTTCTTT. This sequence encodes CASSSQNQVSTEAFF.

V is TRBV12-5 and J is TRBJ2-7; D is ambiguous. Germline CDR1 reads LGHNT; CDR2 reads FRNRAP. The CDR3 length is 12 residues. Trimming left V 1 base short and J 6 bases short, with 7 bases between. CDR3 amino acids: CASGLGESEQYF. The CDR3 bases are TGTGCTAGTGGTTTGGGCGAGAGCGAGCAGTACTTC.